What follows are 19 T cell receptor beta chains derived from one specimen sequenced in a study of control samples from healthy donors and cancer patients. Assay used: immunoSEQ multiplex PCR; TCRdb lists only in-frame clones, some missing. The sample consists of hundreds of thousands of clones, about four fifths of them appearing once. The sample was PBMCs. The receptors were gathered from a woman aged 60-70 years with lung cancer.

This chain uses TRBV19 with TRBJ2-2; TRBD2 matches 13 bases. Germline loops: CDR1 LNHDA, CDR2 SQIVND (reference sequence). The CDR3 sequence is 16 residues long. Trimming cost V 7 bases and J 6 bases; bases outside gene matches: 8. The DNA of the CDR3 is TGTGCCAGTAAAACACTAGCGGGAGGGTATCCCGGGGAGCTGTTTTTT. The encoded protein is CASKTLAGGYPGELFF.

V gene TRBV19 combines with J gene TRBJ2-2; D is uncertain. V lost 5 bases to trimming and J lost 0 bases, with 7 bases between them. Germline lookup yields CDR1 LNHDA and CDR2 SQIVND (reference sequence). This CDR3 is built from 14 residues. The CDR3 bases are TGTGCCAGTAGTCTGCGCGCGAACACCGGGGAGCTGTTTTTT. As protein: CASSLRANTGELFF. The full variable domain, rest sourced from reference TRBV19 and TRBJ2-2, is DGGITQSPKYLFRKEGQNVTLSCEQNLNHDAMYWYRQDPGQGLRLIYYSQIVNDFQKGDIAEGYSVSREKKESFPLTVTSAQKNPTAFYLCASSLRANTGELFFGEGSRLTVL.

The chain links TRBV7-8 to TRBJ2-2; D could derive from TRBD1 or TRBD2 (5 bases each). V lost 4 bases, J lost 3 bases, and 6 bases lay in between. The CDR3 runs to 13 residues. Germline-derived CDR1 and CDR2 are SGHVS and FQNEAQ. CDR3 sequence (DNA): TGTGCCAGCAGCTCGGGGCACACCGGGGAGCTGTTTTTT. Residues: CASSSGHTGELFF.

V usage is TRBV6-2 or TRBV6-3 and J usage is TRBJ1-1, with D maybe TRBD1 (6 bases). V was pared by 5 bases and J by 8 bases, with 15 bases between. The length of the CDR3 is 13 residues. Per germline, CDR1 MNHEY and CDR2 SVGEGT. CDR3 in DNA: TGTGCCAGCAGTCAGGGGAGACCGATGGAAGCTTTCTTT. It yields the protein CASSQGRPMEAFF.

The chain has TRBV10-3 and TRBJ1-1; 9 bases fit TRBD1. V trimming: 7 bases; J trimming: 0 bases; junction bases outside the gene matches: 6. From germline, CDR1 is ENHRY and CDR2 SYGVKD. This CDR3 comprises 15 residues. CDR3 loop: CAITGGTGMNTEAFF. CDR3 nucleotide sequence: TGTGCCATCACCGGGGGGACAGGGATGAACACTGAAGCTTTCTTT.

The chain joins TRBV7-3 to TRBJ2-1, with 13 bases lining up with TRBD2. The CDR3 has 17 amino acids. Losses at the gene ends were 5 bases for V and 5 bases for J; bases not matched to a gene: 9. Germline CDR1 and CDR2: SGHTA and FQGTGA. The CDR3 DNA is TGTGCCAGCAGCCCGTTAATCGGACTAGCGGGAGACAATGAGCAGTTCTTC. It codes for CASSPLIGLAGDNEQFF.

This sequence joins TRBV6-5 and TRBJ1-1, with a possible D match to TRBD1 (5 bases). The V gene's germline CDR1 is MNHEY and CDR2 SVGAGI. V dropped 0 bases and J dropped 3 bases, with 8 bases sitting between them. This CDR3 is 14 amino acids long. The CDR3: CASSYSGGDTEAFF. CDR3 coding DNA: TGTGCCAGCAGTTACTCCGGGGGAGACACTGAAGCTTTCTTT.

The J gene is TRBJ2-2, the V gene TRBV4-1, with 12 bases lining up with TRBD1. This CDR3 has 16 residues. Trimming at V came to 6 bases and at J to 5 bases, leaving 7 bases not matched to a gene. Germline V lookup: CDR1 MGHRA, CDR2 YSYEKL. This CDR3 is CASRPGQGAGTGELFF. For the CDR3, the DNA is TGCGCCAGCAGGCCGGGACAGGGGGCTGGGACCGGGGAGCTGTTTTTT.

The chain joins TRBV5-1 to TRBJ2-2; TRBD1 matches at 8 bases. V was pared by 9 bases and J by 3 bases, with 7 bases of the junction left unmatched. The germline V gene encodes CDR1 SGHRS and CDR2 YFSETQ. The CDR3 spans 14 residues. DNA of the CDR3: TGCGCCACCTCGACAGGGGAGCACACCGGGGAGCTGTTTTTT. It translates to CATSTGEHTGELFF. The whole variable domain, filled in from reference TRBV5-1 and TRBJ2-2, reads KAGVTQTPRYLIKTRGQQVTLSCSPISGHRSVSWYQQTPGQGLQFLFEYFSETQRNKGNFPGRFSGRQFSNSRSEMNVSTLELGDSALYLCATSTGEHTGELFFGEGSRLTVL.

J is TRBJ1-5 and V is TRBV28; the match to TRBD1 covers 9 bases. In germline, CDR1 is MDHEN, CDR2 SYDVKM. This CDR3 is 17 amino acids long. V shed 5 bases and J 3 bases; nucleotides not matched to a gene: 11. The CDR3 DNA sequence: TGTGCCAGCAGTACCCCCTCCGGGACAGGGCACAATCAGCCCCAGCATTTT. Residues: CASSTPSGTGHNQPQHF.

This clone appeared once. This chain joins TRBV2 and TRBJ2-5; 8 positions match TRBD1. Germline trimming cut 5 bases from V and 1 base from J; bases unmatched to any gene: 3. This CDR3 is 14 amino acids long. Per the germline V gene, CDR1 is SNHLY and CDR2 is FYNNEI. The CDR3, as DNA: TGTGCCAGCAGTCTTCAGGGGGCCCAAGAGACCCAGTACTTC. It yields the protein CASSLQGAQETQYF.

This chain joins TRBV6-1 and TRBJ2-7; 7 bases fit TRBD2. There are 15 residues in the CDR3. CDR1 is MNHNS, CDR2 SASEGT, per germline. V dropped 3 bases and J dropped 3; count of bases not matched to a gene: 8. The CDR3 region is CASSDGPRGVYEQYF. The CDR3 DNA is TGTGCCAGCAGTGACGGTCCCCGGGGGGTCTACGAGCAGTACTTC.

The rearrangement joins TRBV9 to TRBJ2-1; D is unresolved. V lost 4 bases and J 0 bases, leaving 8 bases between the germline ends. The length of the CDR3 is 14 residues. Looked up from germline, CDR1 is SGDLS and CDR2 is YYNGEE. The CDR3 protein is CASSSRSSYNEQFF. CDR3 DNA: TGTGCCAGCAGCTCAAGGAGCTCCTACAATGAGCAGTTCTTC.

This rearrangement joins TRBV11-2 to TRBJ2-7; D gene unclear. Trimming cost V 5 bases and J 0 bases, with 14 bases left between them. The CDR3 contains 15 residues. CDR1 is SGHAT and CDR2 is FQNNGV in the germline V gene. In nucleotides, the CDR3 is TGTGCCAGCAGCCGAAGCCACAAGAGCTCCTACGAGCAGTACTTC. The encoded protein is CASSRSHKSSYEQYF.

V is TRBV3-1 (or the pseudogene TRBV3-2) and J is TRBJ1-6; TRBD1 agrees at 8 bases. V lost 3 bases and J lost 6; bases outside the gene matches: 4. This CDR3 has 15 amino acids. CDR1 and CDR2 from the germline V gene are LGHDT and YNNKEL (reference sequence). The chain's CDR3 is CASSQGGTGNSPLHF. CDR3 nucleotide sequence: TGTGCCAGCAGCCAGGGCGGGACAGGTAATTCACCCCTCCACTTT.

This chain connects TRBV25-1 to TRBJ1-4; D may be TRBD1 (5 bases). The CDR3 runs 16 residues. The V and J ends lost 3 bases and 4 bases respectively, with 15 bases between them. From germline, CDR1 is MGHDK and CDR2 SYGVNS. The CDR3 coding sequence is TGTGCCAGCAGTGATAGTGGACAAGGGTATAATGAAAAACTGTTTTTT. The encoded protein is CASSDSGQGYNEKLFF.

The CDR3 reads CASSEGGQPTSGAFF. The CDR3 DNA follows: TGTGCCAGCAGCGAGGGTGGACAGCCAACCTCGGGAGCTTTCTTT. The chain carries TRBV9 and TRBJ1-1; D perhaps matches TRBD1 (6 bases). This CDR3 spans 15 amino acids. The germline V gene encodes CDR1 SGDLS and CDR2 YYNGEE. Trimming removed 3 bases at V and 10 bases at J, with 22 bases between.

The chain joins TRBV28 to TRBJ1-2; TRBD1 matches at 8 bases. The germline gives CDR1 MDHEN, CDR2 SYDVKM. V was clipped by 2 bases and J by 4 bases; unmatched bases: 0. CDR3 size: 13 residues. CDR3 nucleotide sequence: TGTGCCAGCAGTTTAGGACAGGGCTATGGCTACACCTTC. Its translation: CASSLGQGYGYTF.

The gene calls are TRBV4-1 and TRBJ2-1; 8 nucleotides agree with TRBD2. The CDR3 covers 16 residues. Trimming at V came to 4 bases and at J to 8 bases, leaving 13 bases not matched to a gene. Germline assignment: CDR1 MGHRA and CDR2 YSYEKL. The CDR3 sequence: CASSPVGGLEPHEQFF. In DNA form, the CDR3 reads TGCGCCAGCAGCCCGGTGGGGGGACTAGAGCCCCATGAGCAGTTCTTC.